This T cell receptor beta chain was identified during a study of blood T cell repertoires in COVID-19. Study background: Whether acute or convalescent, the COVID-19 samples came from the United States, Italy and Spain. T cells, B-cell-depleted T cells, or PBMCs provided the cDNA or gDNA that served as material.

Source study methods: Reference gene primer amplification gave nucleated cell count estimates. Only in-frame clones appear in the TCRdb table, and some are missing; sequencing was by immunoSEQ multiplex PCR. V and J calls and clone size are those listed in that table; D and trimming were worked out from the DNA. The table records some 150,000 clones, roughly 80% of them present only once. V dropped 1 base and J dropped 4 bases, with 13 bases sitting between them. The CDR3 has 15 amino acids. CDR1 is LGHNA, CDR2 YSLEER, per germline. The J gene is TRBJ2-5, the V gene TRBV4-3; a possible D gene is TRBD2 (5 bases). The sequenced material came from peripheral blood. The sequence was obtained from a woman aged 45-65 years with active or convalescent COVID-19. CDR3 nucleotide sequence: TGCGCCAGCAGCCAAGGGTCCCGGGGTCGAGAGACCCAGTACTTC. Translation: CASSQGSRGRETQYF.